The source of this TCR beta chain is a study of PD-1 blockade in classical Hodgkin lymphoma. Method: immunoSEQ multiplex PCR; TCRdb's copy keeps in-frame clones and lacks some. Of about 17,000 clones listed, under 85% were seen once; the top ten hold roughly 4.5%. All the patients suffered relapse after autologous stem cell transplantation, and brentuximab vedotin exposure differed. Best overall response was complete response, partial response or progressive disease in these relapsed/refractory classical Hodgkin lymphoma patients. This CDR3 has 13 amino acids. CDR1 and CDR2 (germline): GTSNPN, SVGIG (reference sequence). Trimming pared 5 bases from V and 0 bases from J, leaving 8 bases between.

J is TRBJ1-5 and V is TRBV30, with D hard to call. Sequenced material: peripheral blood mononuclear cells (PBMCs), taken at baseline. The TCR sequence derives from a human donor with classical Hodgkin lymphoma. CDR3 residues: CAWGTPSNQPQHF. CDR3 bases: TGTGCCTGGGGCACCCCTAGCAATCAGCCCCAGCATTTT.